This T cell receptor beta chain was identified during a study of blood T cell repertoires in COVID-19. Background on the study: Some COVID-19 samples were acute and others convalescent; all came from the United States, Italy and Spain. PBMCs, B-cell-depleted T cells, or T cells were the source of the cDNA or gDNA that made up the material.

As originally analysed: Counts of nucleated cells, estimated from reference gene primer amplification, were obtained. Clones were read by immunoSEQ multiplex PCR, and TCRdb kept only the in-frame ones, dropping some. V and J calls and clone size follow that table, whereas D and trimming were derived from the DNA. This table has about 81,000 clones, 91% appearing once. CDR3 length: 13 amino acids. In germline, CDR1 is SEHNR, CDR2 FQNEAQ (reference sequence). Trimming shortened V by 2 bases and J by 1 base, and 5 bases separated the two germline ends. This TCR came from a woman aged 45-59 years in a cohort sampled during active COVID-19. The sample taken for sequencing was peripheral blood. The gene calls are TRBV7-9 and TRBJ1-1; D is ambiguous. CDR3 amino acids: CASSLTRNTEAFF. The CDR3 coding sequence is TGTGCCAGCAGCTTAACTCGGAACACTGAAGCTTTCTTT.